The subject of this entry is one T cell receptor beta chain. The antigen is unknown. The data were taken from a study of CD8 T cells in Susac syndrome. Findings and caveats of the study: Peak Susac CD8+ clonal expansion occurred in TEMRA cells and active patients.

Random hexamers served to reverse transcribe about 0.5 to 1 ug RNA. TCRdb reanalysed the immunoSEQ multiplex PCR reads using MiXCR and keeps one entry per CDR3 protein. The sample carries about 53,000 distinct CDR3 sequences, about 95% recorded once. Sequencing used CD8+ T cells from PBMCs. This clonotype originated in a human donor with Susac syndrome.

The CDR3 bases are TGCAGTGCTACCCGGGACAGTGGAACTAATGAAAAACTGTTTTTT. Translated: CSATRDSGTNEKLFF. The chain couples TRBV20-1 to TRBJ1-4; TRBD1 matches 7 bases. Germline values: CDR1 DFQATT, CDR2 SNEGSKA (reference sequence). The CDR3 has 15 residues. V shed 4 bases, J shed 1 base, and the junction held 6 bases outside the gene matches.